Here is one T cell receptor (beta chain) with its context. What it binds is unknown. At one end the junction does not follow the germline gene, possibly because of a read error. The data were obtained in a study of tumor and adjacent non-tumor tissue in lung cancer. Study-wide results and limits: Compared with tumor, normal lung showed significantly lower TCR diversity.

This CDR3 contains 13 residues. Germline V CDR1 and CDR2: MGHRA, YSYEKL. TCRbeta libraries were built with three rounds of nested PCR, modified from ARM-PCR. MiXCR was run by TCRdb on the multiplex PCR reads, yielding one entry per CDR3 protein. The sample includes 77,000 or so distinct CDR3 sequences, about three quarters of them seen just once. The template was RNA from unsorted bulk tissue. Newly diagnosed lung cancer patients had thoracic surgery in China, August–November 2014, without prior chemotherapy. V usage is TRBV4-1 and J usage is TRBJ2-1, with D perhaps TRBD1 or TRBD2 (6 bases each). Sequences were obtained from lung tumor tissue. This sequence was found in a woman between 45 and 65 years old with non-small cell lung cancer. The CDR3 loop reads CASSQKGDSMQFF. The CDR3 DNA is TGTGCCAGCAGCCAGAAGGGGGACTCTATGCAGTTCTTC.